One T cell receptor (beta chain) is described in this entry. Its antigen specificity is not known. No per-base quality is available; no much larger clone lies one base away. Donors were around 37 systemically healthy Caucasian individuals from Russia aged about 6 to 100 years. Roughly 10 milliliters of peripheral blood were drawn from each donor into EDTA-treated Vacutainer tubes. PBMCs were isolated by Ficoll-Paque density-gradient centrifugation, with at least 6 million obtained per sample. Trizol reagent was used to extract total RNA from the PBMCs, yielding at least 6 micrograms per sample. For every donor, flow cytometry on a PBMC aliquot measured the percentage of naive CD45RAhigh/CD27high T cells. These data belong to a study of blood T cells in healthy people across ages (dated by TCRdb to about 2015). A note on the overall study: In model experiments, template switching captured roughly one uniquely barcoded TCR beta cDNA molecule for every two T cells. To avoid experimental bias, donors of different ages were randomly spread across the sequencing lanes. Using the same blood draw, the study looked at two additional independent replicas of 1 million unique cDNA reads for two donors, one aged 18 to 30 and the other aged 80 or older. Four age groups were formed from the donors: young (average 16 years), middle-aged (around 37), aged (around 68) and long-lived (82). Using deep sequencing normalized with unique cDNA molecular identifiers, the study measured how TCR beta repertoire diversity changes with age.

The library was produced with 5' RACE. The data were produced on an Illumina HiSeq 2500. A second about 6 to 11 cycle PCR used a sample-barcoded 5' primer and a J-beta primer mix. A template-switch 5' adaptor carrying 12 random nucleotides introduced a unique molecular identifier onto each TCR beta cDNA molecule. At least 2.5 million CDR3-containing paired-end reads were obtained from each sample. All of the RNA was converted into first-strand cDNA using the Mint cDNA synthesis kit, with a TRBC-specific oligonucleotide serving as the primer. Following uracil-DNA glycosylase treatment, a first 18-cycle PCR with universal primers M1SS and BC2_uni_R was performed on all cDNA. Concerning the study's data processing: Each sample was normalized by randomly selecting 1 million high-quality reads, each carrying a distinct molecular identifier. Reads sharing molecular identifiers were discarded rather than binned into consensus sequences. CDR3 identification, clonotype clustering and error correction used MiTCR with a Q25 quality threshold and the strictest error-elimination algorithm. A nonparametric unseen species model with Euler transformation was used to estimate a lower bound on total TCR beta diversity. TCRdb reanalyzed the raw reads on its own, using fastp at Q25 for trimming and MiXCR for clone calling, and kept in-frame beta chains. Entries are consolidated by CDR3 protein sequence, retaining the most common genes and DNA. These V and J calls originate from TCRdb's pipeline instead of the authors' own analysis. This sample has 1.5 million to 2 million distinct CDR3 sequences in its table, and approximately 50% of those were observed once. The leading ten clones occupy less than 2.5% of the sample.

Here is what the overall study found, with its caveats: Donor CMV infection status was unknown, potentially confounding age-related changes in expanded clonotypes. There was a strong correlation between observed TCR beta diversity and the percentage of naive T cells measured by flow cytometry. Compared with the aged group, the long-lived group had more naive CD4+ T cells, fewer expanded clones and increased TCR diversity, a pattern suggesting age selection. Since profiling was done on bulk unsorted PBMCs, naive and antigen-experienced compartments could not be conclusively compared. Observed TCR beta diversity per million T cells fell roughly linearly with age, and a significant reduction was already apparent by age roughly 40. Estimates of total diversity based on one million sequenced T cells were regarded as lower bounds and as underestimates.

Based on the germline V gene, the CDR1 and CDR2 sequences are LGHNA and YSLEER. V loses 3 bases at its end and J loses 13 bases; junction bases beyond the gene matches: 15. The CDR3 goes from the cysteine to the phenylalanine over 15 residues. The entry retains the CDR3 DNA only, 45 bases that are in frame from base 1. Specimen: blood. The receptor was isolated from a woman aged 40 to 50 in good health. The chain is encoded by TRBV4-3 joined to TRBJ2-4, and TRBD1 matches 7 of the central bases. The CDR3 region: CASSQLETGLRVQYF. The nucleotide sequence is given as TGCGCCAGCAGCCAGCTAGAGACAGGGTTAAGGGTGCAGTACTTC.